This T cell receptor (beta chain) stems from a study of cytomegalovirus exposure and HLA in healthy donors (dated by TCRdb to the late 2010s). For the study in its entirety: According to a later analysis, the 120 or so validation repertoires were produced on the same platform as the approximately 620 repertoires of the first cohort. The study aimed to test whether cataloging public T cell receptors could reveal signatures of past pathogen exposure. A separate validation cohort of roughly 120 different subjects was used in addition to the approximately 610-subject first cohort. To predict cytomegalovirus infection status, the study combined high-throughput TCR immunosequencing, statistical association of individual TCRs with disease status, and machine learning.

About this clone: Its antigen specificity is not known. No base qualities exist here, and no much larger clone lies one base off it.

Separate from the roughly 650-subject first cohort, the validation cohort of more than 90 subjects was the group to which the donors belonged. Library preparation was by the immunoSEQ multiplex PCR assay. As for the original processing: To diagnose cytomegalovirus status from the catalog of TCR beta chain sequences, a statistical classification framework was built. The source is immuneACCESS, and TCRdb retained only in-frame sequences with V and J called. Part of the clones is not carried over; for the studies checked, unresolved V genes explain less than half of this, and the remainder is unexplained. The V and J calls and the clone size are those of that table, but D and trimming were determined from the DNA. The sample table contains fewer than 250,000 clones; only one count was recorded for more than 75% of them. The top ten constitute 2% to 3% of the sample. The CDR3 measures 14 amino acids from cysteine to phenylalanine. Only the CDR3 part of the read is kept: 42 bases, read in frame from the first base. CDR1 and CDR2 are drawn from the germline V gene: SGHVS, FQNEAQ. V gives up 0 bases and J gives up 3 bases, and the segment between their germline ends measures 8 bases.

Findings and caveats that apply to the study as a whole: While some public TCRs were present in many individuals, most TCR sequences turned up only very rarely across donors. Cytomegalovirus status was reported to be diagnosed by the classifier with high specificity and sensitivity in both the original and validation cohorts. A few of the identified cytomegalovirus-associated TCR beta chains were confirmed in vitro to be specific for cytomegalovirus antigens. A total of about 150 TCR beta chains were listed by the study as associated with cytomegalovirus. Of the cluster scores, 90% to 95% were above 0 in a later analysis, which found that TCRs clustered in the first cohort also tended to co-occur in the 95 to 150 validation repertoires. The validation cohort had no HLA typing available for a later analysis, so co-occurrence within that cohort was assessed over all 130 or so repertoires. The authors suggested that the approach could potentially be extended to other disease states and immunological phenotypes.

Sequenced sample: PBMCs. Here the chain combines TRBV7-8 and TRBJ1-2; a weak D assignment points to TRBD1 (5 bases agree). The TCR comes from a man between 18 and 29 years old in good health and CMV-seronegative. The CDR3 has the sequence CASSLAARDYGYTF. The DNA sequence reads TGTGCCAGCAGCTTAGCTGCCAGGGACTATGGCTACACCTTC.